A selection of T cell receptor beta chains follows, all from one sample in a study of T cell repertoires in cytomegalovirus infection. TCRdb analysed the reads with MiXCR anew, one entry per CDR3 protein. In the table there are about 700,000 distinct CDR3 sequences, around a third of which are singletons. Their specific antigens are unknown. The source material was cultured PBMCs, sampled from culture after CMV antigen stimulation. These receptor sequences come from a human donor in good health (CMV status not recorded). Some clones in this sample may be carry-over from other donors' samples. Each CDR3 is given with its conserved first and last residue. Fields, in order: D gene, V gene, J gene, clone size, CDR3 DNA, CDR3 protein. The D gene is left open where the match is weak. Not all rows give a size; the values are once, few, many and, for expanded clones, a class.

NA	TRBV7-2	TRBJ2-7	many	TGTGCCAGCAGCCCCTCCCACAGTTCCTACGAGCAGTACTTC	CASSPSHSSYEQYF
NA	TRBV6-1	TRBJ2-1	few	TGTGCCAGCAGTGAACTGACGGAATTACCCCAGTTCTTC	CASSELTELPQFF
NA	TRBV6-1	TRBJ1-2	NA	TGTGCCAGCAGTTCGGGTTCCAGTCCAGGGGTCTACTATGGCTACACCTTC	CASSSGSSPGVYYGYTF
NA	TRBV7-2	TRBJ1-1	many	TGTGCCAGCAGCGAAACACAGAACACTGAAGCTTTCTTT	CASSETQNTEAFF
NA	TRBV7-2	TRBJ2-5	many	TGTGCCAGCAGCTTAGGTGGGGAGTTGGAGGAGACCCAGTACTTC	CASSLGGELEETQYF
NA	TRBV28	TRBJ2-3	NA	TGTGCCAGCAGTAGACAACAGGGTTTGAGCACAGATACGCAGTATTTT	CASSRQQGLSTDTQYF
TRBD2	TRBV7-9	TRBJ2-1	NA	TGTGCCAGCAGCGATAGCGGGAGTTCAAATGAGCAGTTCTTC	CASSDSGSSNEQFF
NA	TRBV6-2/TRBV6-3	TRBJ1-1	NA	TGTGCCAGCAGGAGGACGGACACTGAAGCTTTCTTT	CASRRTDTEAFF
NA	TRBV12-3/TRBV12-4	TRBJ1-2	NA	TGTGCCAGCAGCTTTAGTGGTGGTGGCTACACCTTC	CASSFSGGGYTF
NA	TRBV7-9	TRBJ2-7	NA	TGTGCCAGCAGCCCGACAGTCTCCTACGAGCAGTACTTC	CASSPTVSYEQYF
TRBD2	TRBV7-2	TRBJ2-7	many	TGTGCCAGCAGCTTAGGGACTAGCGGAGGCTACGAGCAGTACTTC	CASSLGTSGGYEQYF
NA	TRBV4-2	TRBJ2-5	few	TGTGCCAGCAGCCAAGATCGGAACAGCCAAGAGACCCAGTACTTC	CASSQDRNSQETQYF
NA	TRBV6-1	TRBJ1-5	NA	TGTGCCAGCAGTGAAGTCTTCGGTCCTAAACCGAATCAGCCCCAGCATTTT	CASSEVFGPKPNQPQHF
NA	TRBV25-1	TRBJ1-6	few	TGTGCCAGCAGTGGGCCGGGGGTGAATTCACCCCTCCACTTT	CASSGPGVNSPLHF
TRBD1	TRBV7-8	TRBJ2-7	NA	TGTGCCAGCTCCCGACAGGGACAGGGGAAGGACGAGCAGTACTTC	CASSRQGQGKDEQYF
NA	TRBV19	TRBJ2-7	NA	TGTGCCAGTAGTAACGCGGGGGCCCGCGAGCAGTACTTC	CASSNAGAREQYF
NA	TRBV7-6	TRBJ2-3	few	TGTGCCAGCAGCTTAGTGGGCCGGGTGGATACGCAGTATTTT	CASSLVGRVDTQYF
TRBD1	TRBV7-2	TRBJ2-1	many	TGTGCCAGCAAAGGGGGGGGACAGGGGAACTACAATGAGCAGTTCTTC	CASKGGGQGNYNEQFF
TRBD1	TRBV10-3	TRBJ1-1	NA	TGTGCCAGCCACGTACAGGGGGACACTGAAGCTTTCTTT	CASHVQGDTEAFF
NA	TRBV7-2	TRBJ2-1	many	TGTGCCAGCCAGATAATCTCCTACAATGAGCAGTTCTTC	CASQIISYNEQFF
NA	TRBV7-2	TRBJ2-3	many	TGTGCCAGCAGCTTATCCGTCAGTCTGGCAGATACGCAGTATTTT	CASSLSVSLADTQYF
NA	TRBV7-9	TRBJ1-4	NA	TGTGCCAGCAGTAGCGGTGAGGGGTTTAATGAAAAACTGTTTTTT	CASSSGEGFNEKLFF
NA	TRBV20-1	TRBJ1-4	NA	TGCAGTGCTAGAGATGCAGGGACTAATGAAAAACTGTTTTTT	CSARDAGTNEKLFF
NA	TRBV15	TRBJ2-7	NA	TGTGCCACCAGCAGAGTCCTCGGACGGAACTACGAGCAGTACTTC	CATSRVLGRNYEQYF
NA	TRBV20-1	TRBJ1-1	once	TGCAGTGCTAGAGATCTTGTAGGTACTGAAGCTTTCTTT	CSARDLVGTEAFF
NA	TRBV28	TRBJ1-4	NA	TGTGCCAGCAGCCGCCGGGACCTTGAAAAACTGTTTTTT	CASSRRDLEKLFF
TRBD1	TRBV12-5	TRBJ2-5	NA	TGTGCTAGCTCCGGGACAGCGGAGACCCAGTACTTC	CASSGTAETQYF
NA	TRBV7-2	TRBJ2-1	NA	TGTGCCAGCGTTCTGGGGACCTACAATGAGCAGTTCTTC	CASVLGTYNEQFF